This record concerns one TCR beta chain sequence. Its matching antigen is unknown. The record originates from a study of T cell repertoires in cytomegalovirus infection. The overall study: Indications of both CMV infection and matching HLA type were provided by public TCR beta signatures.

From germline, CDR1 is SGHTA and CDR2 FQGNSA. With 7 bases clipped from V and 0 bases from J, the junction kept 10 bases outside the gene matches. CDR3 size: 18 residues. Study conclusions and caveats: HLA-C-restricted TCR beta clonotypes specific for CMV led the ex vivo response.

Each CDR3 protein is one row after TCRdb ran MiXCR on the reads. The data contain 250,000 to 400,000 distinct CDR3 sequences, around 25% of them singletons. The source material was cultured PBMCs, sampled from culture after CMV antigen stimulation. The rearrangement joins TRBV7-2 to TRBJ2-1, with 12 bases fitting TRBD2. The sequence was obtained from a human donor in good health (CMV status not recorded). Some clones in this sample may be carry-over from other donors' samples. The CDR3 loop is CASTPGLAGISSYNEQFF. In DNA form, the CDR3 reads TGTGCCAGCACCCCAGGACTAGCGGGGATCAGCTCCTACAATGAGCAGTTCTTC.